These 27 T cell receptor beta chains came from one sample sequenced in a study of blood T cell repertoires in COVID-19. Some clones are missing from TCRdb's copy, which holds only in-frame ones; the method was immunoSEQ multiplex PCR. The table shows some 21,000 clones, with about 86% occurring only once. Source material: peripheral blood. These receptors originate from a human donor with acute or convalescent COVID-19. The donor label of this sample is uncertain.

The chain joins TRBV19 to TRBJ1-2, with D possibly TRBD1 on 6 matching bases. Trimming shortened V by 5 bases and J by 7 bases, and 17 bases separated the two germline ends. Germline V gene sequence: CDR1 LNHDA, CDR2 SQIVND (reference sequence). The CDR3 spans 14 residues. CDR3 loop: CASSLRQEEVGYTF. As DNA, the CDR3 is TGTGCCAGTAGTCTAAGACAGGAGGAGGTTGGCTACACCTTC.

DNA of the CDR3: TGTGCCAGCAGCCCAACGTCCGGGACAGGGGCCTACGAGCAGTACTTC. Translation gives CASSPTSGTGAYEQYF. This chain uses TRBV9 with TRBJ2-7, with TRBD1 matching 10 bases. The CDR3 loop spans 16 amino acids. Germline CDR1 reads SGDLS; CDR2 reads YYNGEE. The junction had 9 bases not matched to a gene; V was cut back by 4 bases and J by 2 bases.

The chain is built from TRBV18 and TRBJ1-1; D perhaps matches TRBD1 (5 bases). From germline, CDR1 is KGHSH and CDR2 LQKENI. The CDR3 runs to 16 residues. Trimming shortened V by 2 bases and J by 1 base, and 14 bases separated the two germline ends. The DNA of the CDR3 is TGTGCCAGCTCACCATCTACCAGGGTTAGGAACACTGAAGCTTTCTTT. Translation: CASSPSTRVRNTEAFF.

The rearrangement uses TRBV5-4 and TRBJ2-1, with a possible D match to TRBD2 (7 bases). Germline V gene sequence: CDR1 SGHNT, CDR2 YYREEE (reference sequence). The CDR3 is 14 residues long. V was trimmed by 4 bases and J by 10 bases, leaving 18 bases between them. The DNA for the CDR3 is TGTGCCAGCAGCGGGGGGCGCGGGAGAAGGGAGCAGTTCTTC. Amino acids: CASSGGRGRREQFF. The full variable domain, with the rest looked up from reference TRBV5-4 and TRBJ2-1, is ETGVTQSPTHLIKTRGQQVTLRCSSQSGHNTVSWYQQALGQGPQFIFQYYREEENGRGNFPPRFSGLQFPNYSSELNVNALELDDSALYLCASSGGRGRREQFFGPGTRLTVL.

The chain employs TRBV19 and TRBJ2-7, with 11 nucleotides matching TRBD2. The CDR3 length is 16 residues. V was clipped by 6 bases and J by 3 bases; unmatched bases: 10. Germline values: CDR1 LNHDA, CDR2 SQIVND (reference sequence). CDR3 nucleotides: TGTGCCAGTAGCTCTCCGGGACTAGCGGCCTACTACGAGCAGTACTTC. The encoded protein is CASSSPGLAAYYEQYF.

The count of this clone is one. This chain uses TRBV18 with TRBJ2-3, with TRBD2 matching over 7 bases. The CDR3 sequence is 15 residues long. Trimming removed 3 bases from V and 2 bases from J; junction bases left unmatched: 5. CDR1 is KGHSH, CDR2 LQKENI, per germline. The CDR3 nucleotides read TGTGCCAGCTCACCGAAGCGGGGAGCCACAGATACGCAGTATTTT. It yields the protein CASSPKRGATDTQYF.

The V gene is TRBV7-3, the J gene TRBJ2-2; D remains unclear. With 4 bases removed from V and 7 bases from J, the gap between germline ends came to 10 bases. The germline V gene has CDR1 SGHTA and CDR2 FQGTGA. The CDR3 is made up of 13 amino acids. Written as DNA, the CDR3 is TGTGCCAGCAGCTCCAACGGTGGCGGGGAGCTGTTTTTT. Translating gives CASSSNGGGELFF. Based on the CDR3 plus reference TRBV7-3 and TRBJ2-2, the full variable domain is GAGVSQTPSNKVTEKGKYVELRCDPISGHTALYWYRQSLGQGPEFLIYFQGTGAADDSGLPNDRFFAVRPEGSVSTLKIQRTERGDSAVYLCASSSNGGGELFFGEGSRLTVL.

V and J are TRBV7-2 and TRBJ2-7, with 11 bases aligning to TRBD2. The CDR3 spans 14 residues. Germline CDR1 reads SGHTA; CDR2 reads FQGNSA. Unmatched junction bases numbered 5, after V lost 3 bases and J lost 7 bases. DNA for the CDR3: TGTGCCAGCAGCTTGGCTAGCGGGGGGCGTGAGCAGTACTTC. Translated: CASSLASGGREQYF. Using reference TRBV7-2 and TRBJ2-7 for the parts outside the CDR3, the full variable domain is GAGVSQSPSNKVTEKGKDVELRCDPISGHTALYWYRQSLGQGLEFLIYFQGNSAPDKSGLPSDRFSAERTGGSVSTLTIQRTQQEDSAVYLCASSLASGGREQYFGPGTRLTVT.

The gene calls are TRBV4-2 and TRBJ2-1; 8 nucleotides match TRBD2. Germline V CDR1 and CDR2: LGHNA, YNFKEQ. This CDR3 has 18 residues. With 2 bases clipped from V and 8 bases from J, the junction kept 17 bases outside the gene matches. The CDR3 coding sequence is TGTGCCAGCAGCCAACCCCGGGGGGGGGACGTGGGCCGGGATGAGCAGTTCTTC. Amino acid sequence: CASSQPRGGDVGRDEQFF.

The CDR3 sequence is CASSSYRGSRTGDTQYF. Here the CDR3 DNA reads TGTGCCAGCAGCTCCTACAGGGGTTCCAGAACAGGGGATACGCAGTATTTT. This rearrangement joins TRBV7-9 to TRBJ2-3; 7 bases agree with TRBD1. The J segment lost 6 bases and the V segment lost 4 bases, leaving 16 bases of the junction unmatched. The CDR3 covers 17 residues. The germline V gene encodes CDR1 SEHNR and CDR2 FQNEAQ (reference sequence). The full variable domain, in which reference TRBV7-9 and TRBJ2-3 provide the parts outside the CDR3, is DTGVSQNPRHKITKRGQNVTFRCDPISEHNRLYWYRQTLGQGPEFLTYFQNEAQLEKSRLLSDRFSAERPKGSFSTLEIQRTEQGDSAMYLCASSSYRGSRTGDTQYFGPGTRLTVL.

This chain joins TRBV6-5 and TRBJ1-6; tentative D call: TRBD1 (5 bases). V shed 5 bases and J shed 5 bases, with 13 bases lying between them. Per the germline V gene, CDR1 is MNHEY and CDR2 is SVGAGI. The CDR3 runs 15 residues. CDR3 region: CASSRDRGDNSPLHF. The CDR3 region has the DNA TGTGCCAGCAGTCGGGACCGCGGGGATAATTCACCCCTCCACTTT.

The chain carries TRBV5-1 and TRBJ1-1; possible D gene TRBD1, 5 bases. Germline V gene data show CDR1 as SGHRS and CDR2 as YFSETQ. The CDR3 contains 13 residues. V was shortened by 4 bases and J by 2 bases, with 9 bases between the two germline ends. The CDR3 sequence is CASSPQVNTEAFF. CDR3 DNA: TGCGCCAGCAGCCCACAGGTCAACACTGAAGCTTTCTTT.

The chain recombines TRBV7-6 with TRBJ2-3; a possible D gene is TRBD2 (6 bases). The CDR3 is made up of 16 amino acids. From germline, CDR1 is SGHVS and CDR2 FNYEAQ. V dropped 1 base and J dropped 1 base, with 12 bases sitting between them. The CDR3, as DNA: TGTGCCAGCAGCTTAGGGGGAAGCGGGCGCACAGATACGCAGTATTTT. Translation gives CASSLGGSGRTDTQYF.

The chain combines TRBV27 with TRBJ1-5; 7 bases agree with TRBD1. The germline CDR1 and CDR2 sequences are MNHEY and SMNVEV (reference sequence). The CDR3 spans 16 residues. V lost 5 bases, J lost 2 bases, and 9 bases stayed unmatched. The CDR3, as DNA: TGTGCCAGCAGTACACGAGGGGGCTGGGGCAATCAGCCCCAGCATTTT. This codes for CASSTRGGWGNQPQHF.

The chain links TRBV4-1 to TRBJ1-1, with D perhaps matching TRBD1 (6 bases). The CDR3 consists of 12 residues. Germline loops: CDR1 MGHRA, CDR2 YSYEKL. V lost 1 base and J lost 10, with 10 bases in between. The CDR3 DNA is TGCGCCAGCAGCCAAGTGCAGGGGCCAGCTTTCTTT. Its translation: CASSQVQGPAFF.

The DNA for the CDR3 is TGTGCCAGCTCACAAGGGGCGAACACTGAAGCTTTCTTT. Protein sequence: CASSQGANTEAFF. The rearrangement joins TRBV18 to TRBJ1-1, with D possibly matching TRBD1 (5 bases). Trimming took off 4 bases at V and 1 base at J, with 7 bases between the two ends. Germline V gene data show CDR1 as KGHSH and CDR2 as LQKENI. The CDR3 has 13 residues.

The V and J genes are TRBV11-1 and TRBJ2-1, with 13 bases lining up with TRBD2. V was pared by 2 bases and J by 6 bases, with 4 bases of the junction left unmatched. The CDR3 sequence is 16 residues long. The germline V gene encodes CDR1 SGHAT and CDR2 FQDESV (reference sequence). The CDR3 sequence: CASSLFRLAGGNEQFF. In DNA form, the CDR3 reads TGTGCCAGCAGCTTATTTCGACTAGCGGGGGGCAATGAGCAGTTCTTC.

V usage is TRBV5-4 and J usage is TRBJ2-1; 11 positions agree with TRBD2. CDR1 is SGHNT and CDR2 is YYREEE in the germline V gene (reference sequence). The V and J ends lost 4 bases and 4 bases, in that order; junction bases with no gene match: 10. The CDR3 totals 17 residues. The CDR3 loop is CASSVLLTSGAYNEQFF. The CDR3 DNA sequence: TGTGCCAGCAGCGTACTCCTGACTAGCGGGGCGTACAATGAGCAGTTCTTC.

This chain joins TRBV19 and TRBJ1-1; tentative D call: TRBD1 (5 bases). There are 13 residues in the CDR3. The V end was cut by 5 bases, the J end by 4 bases, with 11 bases between. Looked up from germline, CDR1 is LNHDA and CDR2 is SQIVND (reference sequence). The CDR3 region has the DNA TGTGCCAGTAGTGGAGGAGGGGTCACTGAAGCTTTCTTT. It specifies CASSGGGVTEAFF.

The gene calls are TRBV15 and TRBJ2-7; tentatively, D is TRBD1 (6 bases). CDR3 length: 14 amino acids. Germline loops: CDR1 LNHNV, CDR2 YYDKDF (reference sequence). Trimming shortened V by 0 bases and J by 4 bases, and 10 bases separated the two germline ends. CDR3 region: CATSRDRGRYEQYF. The CDR3 coding sequence is TGTGCCACCAGCAGAGACAGGGGAAGGTACGAGCAGTACTTC.

The V and J genes are TRBV7-2 and TRBJ2-5; the D gene is possibly TRBD1 (5 bases). CDR1 is SGHTA, CDR2 FQGNSA, per germline. V lost 3 bases, J lost 4 bases, and 15 bases lay in between. This CDR3 is built from 15 residues. The CDR3 DNA reads as TGTGCCAGCAGCTTTGGGCCCCCAAGGGGAGAGACCCAGTACTTC. Its protein product is CASSFGPPRGETQYF.

This CDR3 is CASSLGGGRETQYF. In DNA form, the CDR3 reads TGTGCCAGCAGCTTGGGCGGTGGGAGAGAGACCCAGTACTTC. The V call is TRBV13, the J call TRBJ2-5; a possible D gene is TRBD2 (5 bases). Trimming took 3 bases from V and 4 from J, leaving 12 bases between them. The CDR3 covers 14 residues. The germline V gene has CDR1 PRHDT and CDR2 FYEKMQ (reference sequence). The full variable domain, in which reference TRBV13 and TRBJ2-5 provide the parts outside the CDR3, is AAGVIQSPRHLIKEKRETATLKCYPIPRHDTVYWYQQGPGQDPQFLISFYEKMQSDKGSIPDRFSAQQFSDYHSELNMSSLELGDSALYFCASSLGGGRETQYFGPGTRLLVL.

The chain recombines TRBV6-5 with TRBJ1-1; D remains unclear. The ends were cut back, 5 bases at V and 1 base at J, with 8 bases in the middle. Per germline, CDR1 MNHEY and CDR2 SVGAGI. This CDR3 region has 13 residues. The CDR3 DNA sequence: TGTGCCAGCAGTCCGAGGTGGAACACTGAAGCTTTCTTT. It is translated as CASSPRWNTEAFF.

This chain connects TRBV10-3 to TRBJ1-5; 10 nucleotides line up with TRBD1. After removal of 10 bases from V and 2 bases from J, the junction contained 5 bases not matched to a gene. CDR1 ENHRY and CDR2 SYGVKD come from the germline V gene. The CDR3 spans 14 residues. The CDR3 spells CATGTGDGNQPQHF. CDR3 sequence (DNA): TGTGCCACGGGGACAGGGGATGGCAATCAGCCCCAGCATTTT.

This clone appeared once. The chain is built from TRBV12-3 or TRBV12-4 and TRBJ1-1, with D possibly matching TRBD1 (5 bases). The ends were cut back, 6 bases at V and 4 bases at J, with 12 bases in the middle. The CDR3 is 13 residues long. Here the CDR3 reads CASSFGQSTEAFF. The CDR3 coding sequence is TGTGCCAGCAGCTTCGGACAATCCACTGAAGCTTTCTTT.

The chain recombines TRBV18 with TRBJ2-5; D unclear. The V and J ends lost 3 bases and 0 bases respectively, with 11 bases between them. CDR1 is KGHSH and CDR2 is LQKENI in the germline V gene. This CDR3 is built from 15 residues. The CDR3 spells CASSPGPRNQETQYF. DNA of the CDR3: TGTGCCAGCTCACCGGGTCCCAGGAACCAAGAGACCCAGTACTTC.

The genes are TRBV19 and TRBJ1-6, with D unclear. There are 16 residues in the CDR3. CDR1 is LNHDA and CDR2 is SQIVND in the germline V gene (reference sequence). Trimming removed 5 bases from V and 0 bases from J, with 11 bases in between. CDR3 region: CASSPDSSSYNSPLHF. The CDR3 region has the DNA TGTGCCAGTAGTCCAGACTCGAGCTCCTATAATTCACCCCTCCACTTT.